This T cell receptor (beta chain) was identified in a study of blood T cell repertoires in COVID-19. For the study at large: Researchers got acute and convalescent COVID-19 samples from the United States, Italy and Spain. T cells, B-cell-depleted T cells, or PBMCs provided the cDNA or gDNA that served as material.

The CDR3 is made up of 13 amino acids. V lost 5 bases and J 0 bases, leaving 7 bases between the germline ends. Looked up from germline, CDR1 is ENHRY and CDR2 is SYGVKD. The repertoire was sequenced with immunoSEQ multiplex PCR; TCRdb's copy has only in-frame clones and lacks some. The table shows approximately 210,000 clones, with about 83% occurring only once. Specimen: peripheral blood. This chain connects TRBV10-3 to TRBJ1-1, with D maybe TRBD1 (6 bases). This receptor was identified in a man between 45 and 60 years old with active or convalescent COVID-19. Written as DNA, the CDR3 is TGTGCCATCAGTTGGACAGTGAACACTGAAGCTTTCTTT. Translated, it gives CAISWTVNTEAFF.